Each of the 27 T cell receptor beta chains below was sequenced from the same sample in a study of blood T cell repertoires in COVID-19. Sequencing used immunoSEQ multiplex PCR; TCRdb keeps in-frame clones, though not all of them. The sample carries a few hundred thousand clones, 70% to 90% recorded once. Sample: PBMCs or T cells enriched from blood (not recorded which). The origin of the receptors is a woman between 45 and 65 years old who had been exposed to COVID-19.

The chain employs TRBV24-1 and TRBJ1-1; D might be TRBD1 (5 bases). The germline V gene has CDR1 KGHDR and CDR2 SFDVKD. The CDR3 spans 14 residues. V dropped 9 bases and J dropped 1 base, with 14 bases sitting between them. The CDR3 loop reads CATRSTGPNTEAFF. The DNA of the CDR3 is TGTGCCACCCGGTCTACAGGCCCGAACACTGAAGCTTTCTTT.

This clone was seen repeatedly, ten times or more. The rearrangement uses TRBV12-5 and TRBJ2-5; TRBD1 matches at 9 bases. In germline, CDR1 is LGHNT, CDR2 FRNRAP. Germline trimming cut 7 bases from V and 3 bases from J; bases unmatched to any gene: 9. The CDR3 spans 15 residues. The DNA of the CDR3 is TGTGCTAGTGCCTCCGACCGGACAGGGGAAGAGACCCAGTACTTC. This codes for CASASDRTGEETQYF.

CDR3 protein: CASSVDGVTDTQYF. In nucleotides, the CDR3 is TGTGCCAGCAGCGTAGACGGGGTCACAGATACGCAGTATTTT. The V and J genes are TRBV9 and TRBJ2-3; D might be TRBD2 (5 bases). The ends were cut back, 0 bases at V and 2 bases at J, with 7 bases in the middle. The CDR3 loop spans 14 amino acids. CDR1 SGDLS and CDR2 YYNGEE come from the germline V gene.

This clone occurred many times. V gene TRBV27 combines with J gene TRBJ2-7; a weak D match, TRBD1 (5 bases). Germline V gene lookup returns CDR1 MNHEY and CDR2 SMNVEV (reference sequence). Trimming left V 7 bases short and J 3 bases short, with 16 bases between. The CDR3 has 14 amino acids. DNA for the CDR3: TGTGCCAGCAAGCTCCAACAGGCCAGCTACGAGCAGTACTTC. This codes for CASKLQQASYEQYF.

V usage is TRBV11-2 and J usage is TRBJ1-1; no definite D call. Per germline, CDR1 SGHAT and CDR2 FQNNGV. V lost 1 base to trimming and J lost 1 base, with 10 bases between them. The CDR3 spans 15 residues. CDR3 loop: CASSLALRGNTEAFF. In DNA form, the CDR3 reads TGTGCCAGCAGCTTAGCCCTTCGGGGGAACACTGAAGCTTTCTTT.

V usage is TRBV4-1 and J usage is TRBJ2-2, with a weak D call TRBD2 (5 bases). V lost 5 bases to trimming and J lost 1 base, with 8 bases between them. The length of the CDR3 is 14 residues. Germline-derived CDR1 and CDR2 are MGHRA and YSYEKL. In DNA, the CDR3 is TGCGCCAGCAGCGTGGCGGGGAACACCGGGGAGCTGTTTTTT. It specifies CASSVAGNTGELFF.

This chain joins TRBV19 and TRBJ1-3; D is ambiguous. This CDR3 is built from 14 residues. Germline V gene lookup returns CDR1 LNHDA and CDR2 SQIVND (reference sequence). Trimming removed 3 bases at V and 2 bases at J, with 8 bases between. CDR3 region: CASSMAAAGNTIYF. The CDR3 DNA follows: TGTGCCAGTAGTATGGCGGCAGCTGGAAACACCATATATTTT.

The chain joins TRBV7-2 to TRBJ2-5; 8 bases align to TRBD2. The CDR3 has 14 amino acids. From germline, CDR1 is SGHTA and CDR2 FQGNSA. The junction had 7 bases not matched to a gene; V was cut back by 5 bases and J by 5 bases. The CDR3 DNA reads TGTGCCAGCAGCCCGACTAGCGTAGGGGAGACCCAGTACTTC. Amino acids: CASSPTSVGETQYF.

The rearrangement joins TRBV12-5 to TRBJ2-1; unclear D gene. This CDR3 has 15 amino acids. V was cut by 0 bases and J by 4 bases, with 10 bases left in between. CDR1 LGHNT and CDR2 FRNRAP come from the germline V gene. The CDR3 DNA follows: TGTGCTAGTGGTTTGGTACTAATAAGGTACAATGAGCAGTTCTTC. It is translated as CASGLVLIRYNEQFF.

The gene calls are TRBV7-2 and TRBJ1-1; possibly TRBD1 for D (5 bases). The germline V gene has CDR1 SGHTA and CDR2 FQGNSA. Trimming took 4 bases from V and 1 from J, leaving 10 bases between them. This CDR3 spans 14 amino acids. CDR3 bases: TGTGCCAGCAGCTCAGGGAAGGGGAACACTGAAGCTTTCTTT. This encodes CASSSGKGNTEAFF.

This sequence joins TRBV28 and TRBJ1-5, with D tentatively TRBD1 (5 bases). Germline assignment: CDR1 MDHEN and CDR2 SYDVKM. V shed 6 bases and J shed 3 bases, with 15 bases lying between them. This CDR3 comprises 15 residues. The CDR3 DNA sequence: TGTGCCAGCAGGTGGGGCGGGGGGGTCAATCAGCCCCAGCATTTT. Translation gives CASRWGGGVNQPQHF.

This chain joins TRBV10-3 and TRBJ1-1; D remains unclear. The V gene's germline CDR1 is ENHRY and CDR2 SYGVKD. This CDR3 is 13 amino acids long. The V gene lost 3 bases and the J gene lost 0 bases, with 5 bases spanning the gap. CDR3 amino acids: CAISEQLNTEAFF. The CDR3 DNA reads TGTGCCATCAGTGAACAACTGAACACTGAAGCTTTCTTT.

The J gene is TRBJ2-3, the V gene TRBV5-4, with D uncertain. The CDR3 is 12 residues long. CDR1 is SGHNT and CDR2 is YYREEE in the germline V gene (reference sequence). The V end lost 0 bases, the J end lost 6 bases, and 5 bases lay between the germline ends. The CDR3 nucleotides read TGTGCCAGCAGCTTGGACCAGGATACGCAGTATTTT. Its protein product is CASSLDQDTQYF.

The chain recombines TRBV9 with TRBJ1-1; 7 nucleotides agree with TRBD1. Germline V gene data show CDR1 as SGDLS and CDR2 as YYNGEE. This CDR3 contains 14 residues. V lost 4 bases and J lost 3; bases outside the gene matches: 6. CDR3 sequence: CASSPDRAYTEAFF. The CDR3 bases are TGTGCCAGCAGCCCCGACAGGGCGTACACTGAAGCTTTCTTT.

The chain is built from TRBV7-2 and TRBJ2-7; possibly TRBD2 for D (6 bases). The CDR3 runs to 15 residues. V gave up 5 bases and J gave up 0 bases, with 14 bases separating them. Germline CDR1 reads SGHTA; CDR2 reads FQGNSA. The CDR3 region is CASSRDFASSYEQYF. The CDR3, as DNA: TGTGCCAGCAGCCGGGACTTCGCGAGCTCCTACGAGCAGTACTTC.

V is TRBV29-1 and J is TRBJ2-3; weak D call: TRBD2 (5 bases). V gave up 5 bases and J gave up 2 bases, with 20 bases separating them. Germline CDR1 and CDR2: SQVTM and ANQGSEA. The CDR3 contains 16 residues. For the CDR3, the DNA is TGCAGCGTTCTAGGAGGCGAACAGAGCCTCACAGATACGCAGTATTTT. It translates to CSVLGGEQSLTDTQYF.

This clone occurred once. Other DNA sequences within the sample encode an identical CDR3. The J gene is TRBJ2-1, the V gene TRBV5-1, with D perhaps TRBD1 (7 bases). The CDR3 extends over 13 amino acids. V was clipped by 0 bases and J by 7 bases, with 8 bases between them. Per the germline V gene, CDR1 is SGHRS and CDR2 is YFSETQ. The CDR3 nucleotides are TGCGCCAGCAGCTTGGCAGGGGGGAATGAGCAGTTCTTC. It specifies CASSLAGGNEQFF.

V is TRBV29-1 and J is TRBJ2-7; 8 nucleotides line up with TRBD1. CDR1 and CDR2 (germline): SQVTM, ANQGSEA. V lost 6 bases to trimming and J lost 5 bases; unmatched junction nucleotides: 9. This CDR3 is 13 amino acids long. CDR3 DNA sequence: TGCAGCGTCTTGGACAGGGATGGCGACGAGCAGTACTTC. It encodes CSVLDRDGDEQYF.

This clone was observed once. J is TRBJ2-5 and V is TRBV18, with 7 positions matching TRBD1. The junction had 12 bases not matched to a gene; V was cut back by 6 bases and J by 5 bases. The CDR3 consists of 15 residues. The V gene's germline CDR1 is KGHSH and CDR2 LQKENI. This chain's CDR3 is CASSPSDRAWETQYF. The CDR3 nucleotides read TGTGCCAGCTCCCCCTCCGACAGGGCTTGGGAGACCCAGTACTTC.

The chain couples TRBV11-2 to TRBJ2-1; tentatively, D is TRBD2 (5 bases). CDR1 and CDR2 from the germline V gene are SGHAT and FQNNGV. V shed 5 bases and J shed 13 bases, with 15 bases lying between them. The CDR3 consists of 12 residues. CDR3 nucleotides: TGTGCCAGCAGCCCGAGCACTAGAATACAGTTCTTC. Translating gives CASSPSTRIQFF.

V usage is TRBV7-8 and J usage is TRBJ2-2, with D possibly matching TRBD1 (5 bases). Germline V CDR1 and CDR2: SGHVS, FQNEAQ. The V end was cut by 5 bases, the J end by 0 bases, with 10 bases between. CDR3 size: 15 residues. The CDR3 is CASSPRGANTGELFF. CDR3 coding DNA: TGTGCCAGCAGCCCAAGGGGCGCGAACACCGGGGAGCTGTTTTTT.

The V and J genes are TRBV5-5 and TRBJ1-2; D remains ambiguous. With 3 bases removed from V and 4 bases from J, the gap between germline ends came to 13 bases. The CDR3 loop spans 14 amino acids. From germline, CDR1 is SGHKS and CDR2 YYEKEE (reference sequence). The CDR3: CASSWEGSGYGYTF. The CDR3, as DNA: TGTGCCAGCAGCTGGGAGGGTTCGGGCTATGGCTACACCTTC.

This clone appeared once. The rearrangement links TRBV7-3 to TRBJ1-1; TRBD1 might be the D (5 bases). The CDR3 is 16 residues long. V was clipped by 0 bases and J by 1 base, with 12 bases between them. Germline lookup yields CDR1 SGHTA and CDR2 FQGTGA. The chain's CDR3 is CASSLTGLGKNTEAFF. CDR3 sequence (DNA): TGTGCCAGCAGCTTAACGGGGCTAGGCAAGAACACTGAAGCTTTCTTT. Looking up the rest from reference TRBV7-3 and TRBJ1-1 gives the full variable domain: GAGVSQTPSNKVTEKGKYVELRCDPISGHTALYWYRQSLGQGPEFLIYFQGTGAADDSGLPNDRFFAVRPEGSVSTLKIQRTERGDSAVYLCASSLTGLGKNTEAFFGQGTRLTVV.

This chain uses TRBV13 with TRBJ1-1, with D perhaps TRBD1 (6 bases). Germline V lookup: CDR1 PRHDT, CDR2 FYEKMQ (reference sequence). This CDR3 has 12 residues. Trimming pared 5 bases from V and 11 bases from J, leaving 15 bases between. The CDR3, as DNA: TGTGCCAGCAGCCCCGGCGGGGGGCATGCTTTCTTT. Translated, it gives CASSPGGGHAFF.

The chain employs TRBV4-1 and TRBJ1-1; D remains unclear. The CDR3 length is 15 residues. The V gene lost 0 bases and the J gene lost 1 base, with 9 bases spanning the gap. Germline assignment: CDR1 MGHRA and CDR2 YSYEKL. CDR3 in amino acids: CASSQEEEGNTEAFF. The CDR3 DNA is TGCGCCAGCAGCCAAGAAGAGGAAGGGAACACTGAAGCTTTCTTT.

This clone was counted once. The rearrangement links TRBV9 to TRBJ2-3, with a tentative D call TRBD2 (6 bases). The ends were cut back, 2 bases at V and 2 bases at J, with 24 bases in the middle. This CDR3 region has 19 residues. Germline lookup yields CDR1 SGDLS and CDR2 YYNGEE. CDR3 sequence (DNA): TGTGCCAGCAGCGTTTTCTGGGCGGGACTGGTGCTCGTCACAGATACGCAGTATTTT. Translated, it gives CASSVFWAGLVLVTDTQYF.

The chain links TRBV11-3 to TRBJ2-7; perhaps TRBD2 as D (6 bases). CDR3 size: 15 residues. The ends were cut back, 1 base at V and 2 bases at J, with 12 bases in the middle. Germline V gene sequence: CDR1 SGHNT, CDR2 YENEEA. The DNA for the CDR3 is TGTGCCAGCAGCTTAGGGTCGGAGGGACCCTACGAGCAGTACTTC. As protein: CASSLGSEGPYEQYF.